Sequencing of this TCR beta chain was carried out in a study of blood T cell repertoires in COVID-19. The CDR3 has 13 amino acids. Trimming cost V 2 bases and J 4 bases, with 9 bases left between them. The germline gives CDR1 SGHDT, CDR2 YYEEEE. Assay used: immunoSEQ multiplex PCR; TCRdb lists only in-frame clones, some missing. The sample yields about 120,000 clones, approximately 74% seen once. Sequenced: peripheral blood. This chain connects TRBV5-6 to TRBJ1-1; D perhaps matches TRBD1 (5 bases). The sequence derives from a man in his fifties or sixties with acute or convalescent COVID-19. CDR3 amino acids: CASSFGQGTEAFF. For the CDR3, the DNA is TGTGCCAGCAGCTTCGGCCAGGGCACTGAAGCTTTCTTT.